The present TCR beta chain was sequenced within a study of Graves' ophthalmopathy and Graves' hyperthyroidism. Whole-study findings and limits: Forecasting of ophthalmopathy progression by the model achieved around 68% sensitivity and 72% to 75% specificity.

Researchers took RNA transcripts and amplified TCR beta CDR3 regions from them. The first-round RT-PCR employed HTBI primers together with the Qiagen OneStep RT-PCR kit. A multiplex PCR was then performed as the second round. TCRdb analysed the multiplex PCR reads with MiXCR anew, one entry per CDR3 protein. The sample shows about 340,000 distinct CDR3 sequences, 15% to 20% of them seen only once. Patients were left out if they had other autoimmune diseases, uncontrolled infections, pregnancy or lactation. Many counts were recorded for this clonotype. Its antigen is undetermined. Germline V CDR1 and CDR2: GTSNPN, SVGIG (reference sequence). This CDR3 has 13 amino acids. Trimming took 5 bases from V and 12 from J, leaving 23 bases between them.

The clonotype originates from an adult man with Graves' ophthalmopathy. The sample taken for sequencing was peripheral blood. The chain is built from TRBV30 and TRBJ2-7, with a weak D call TRBD2 (6 bases). Here the CDR3 DNA reads TGTGCCTGGCTTAACGTCGGGGACTCCCCTTTGTACTTC. It codes for CAWLNVGDSPLYF. Looking up the rest from reference TRBV30 and TRBJ2-7 gives the full variable domain: SQTIHQWPATLVQPVGSPLSLECTVEGTSNPNLYWYRQAAGRGLQLLFYSVGIGQISSEVPQNLSASRPQDRQFILSSKKLLLSDSGFYLCAWLNVGDSPLYFGPGTRLTVT.